The present T cell receptor beta chain was sequenced within a study of graft-versus-host responses after intestinal transplantation. Whole-study context: Among the recipients, transplants were multivisceral, liver-intestinal, or isolated intestinal. The study gave all recipients anti-thymocyte globulin induction, then tacrolimus and steroids for 2 to 3 years. Regarding the study as a whole: Recipient marrow showed GvH clones, some seen first in ileum or blood. High graft-versus-host to host-versus-graft T cell clonal ratios marked allografts of patients with graft-donor macrochimerism.

This CDR3 has 15 amino acids. V dropped 8 bases and J dropped 0 bases, with 11 bases sitting between them. CDR1 is SGHNT and CDR2 is YENEEA in the germline V gene. Assay used: immunoSEQ multiplex PCR; TCRdb lists only in-frame clones, some missing. The table lists around 99,000 clones, approximately 94% of them singletons, with roughly 2% in the top ten. A word on this clone: Its antigen is undetermined.

The chain is built from TRBV11-3 and TRBJ2-6; D uncertain. This receptor was identified in a human donor who received an intestinal transplant. Specimen: unstimulated CD8+ T cells sorted from spleen or lymph node cells, collected before intestinal transplant. CDR3 loop: CASGRSSSGANVLTF. In nucleotides, the CDR3 is TGTGCCAGCGGCAGGTCGAGCTCTGGGGCCAACGTCCTGACTTTC.